Described below is a single TCR beta chain sequence and its context. Its target is not known. V lost 2 bases and J lost 7, with 14 bases in between. CDR3 length: 13 amino acids. CDR1 is GTSNPN, CDR2 SVGIG, per germline (reference sequence). The data are from a study of beta chain features in type 1 diabetes. About the research overall: Cell yields, gender and age were comparable in patients and healthy donors. Overall study findings and caveats: Shorter TCRB CDR3s, moderately but significantly so, were found in Type 1 diabetes patients in all four CD4+ subsets. High-TCR-expressing cells could be over-represented by cDNA sequencing.

Of the isolated RNA, all was reverse transcribed, and so the sequenced material was expressed TCRB transcripts. TCRdb's copy holds only in-frame clones and misses some; the assay was immunoSEQ multiplex PCR. The sample consists of under 250,000 clones, roughly 30% of them appearing once. Each of the CD4+ naive, central memory, regulatory and stem cell-like memory populations was sorted via CD45RO/CCR7/CD25/CD127/CD95/CD27. The chain links TRBV30 to TRBJ2-5; D not certain. The sequenced material came from central memory CD4+ T cells from blood. This TCR was sampled from a man younger than 45 in good health. CDR3 region: CAWSSAARGTQYF. The CDR3, as DNA: TGTGCCTGGAGTTCGGCTGCCCGTGGGACCCAGTACTTC.